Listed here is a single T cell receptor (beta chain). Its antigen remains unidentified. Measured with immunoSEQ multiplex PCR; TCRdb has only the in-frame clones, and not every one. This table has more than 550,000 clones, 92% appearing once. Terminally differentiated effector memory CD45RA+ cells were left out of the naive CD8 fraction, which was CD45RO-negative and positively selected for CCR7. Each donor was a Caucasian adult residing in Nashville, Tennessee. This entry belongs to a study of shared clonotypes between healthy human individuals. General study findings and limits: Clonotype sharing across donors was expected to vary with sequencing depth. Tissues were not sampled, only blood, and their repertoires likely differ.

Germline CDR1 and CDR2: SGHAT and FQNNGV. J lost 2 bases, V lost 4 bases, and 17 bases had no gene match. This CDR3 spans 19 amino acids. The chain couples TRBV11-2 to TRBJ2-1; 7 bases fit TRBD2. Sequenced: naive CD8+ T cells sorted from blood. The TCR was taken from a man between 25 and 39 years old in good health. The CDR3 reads CASSSPSSAGEGPYNEQFF. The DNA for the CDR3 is TGTGCCAGCAGCTCCCCTTCCTCGGCGGGAGAAGGGCCCTACAATGAGCAGTTCTTC.